This T cell receptor (beta chain) was observed in a study of CD8 T cells in ankylosing spondylitis. Study-level results: Blood from ankylosing spondylitis patients appeared to carry a characteristic roughly eight-variant TCR beta motif. Reportedly, disease-linked clones are significantly enriched in ankylosing spondylitis patients' matched synovial fluid. Peripheral blood held disease-linked clones only at relatively low frequency, and these were CD8+.

Per germline, CDR1 SEHNR and CDR2 FQNEAQ (reference sequence). This CDR3 is built from 12 residues. Trimming removed 7 bases from V and 5 bases from J, with 11 bases in between. Quantitative 5'-RACE with molecular barcodes was used to make the TCR beta libraries. MiXCR was run by TCRdb on the 5' RACE reads, yielding one entry per CDR3 protein. The sample gives about 90,000 distinct CDR3 sequences, just under 9% of which show up once; about a third is in the top ten. To note about this clonotype: What it binds is unknown.

This sequence joins TRBV7-9 and TRBJ2-5; D is unclear. Sequencing was carried out using blood, either unsorted or a sorted T cell fraction (not recorded which). This sequence was found in a male donor with ankylosing spondylitis. The CDR3 coding sequence is TGTGCCAGCACCCCGGGCGGCGAGACCCAGTACTTC. Its protein product is CASTPGGETQYF.